This T cell receptor (beta chain) was sequenced in a study of blood T cells in healthy people across ages. General observations from the study: Strong correlation existed between TCR beta diversity and naive T cell percentage. Per million T cells, TCR beta diversity dropped roughly linearly as age increased.

Then a second PCR, running about 6 to 11 cycles, was carried out with a sample-barcoded 5' primer and a J-beta primer mix. MiXCR was run by TCRdb on the 5' RACE reads, yielding one entry per CDR3 protein. The sample has around 1,800,000 distinct CDR3 sequences, about two fifths seen once. Germline CDR1 DFQATT, CDR2 SNEGSKA (reference sequence). The CDR3 covers 11 residues. Trimming cost V 5 bases and J 11 bases, with 13 bases left between them. Worth noting for this clonotype: The antigen is not known.

The J gene is TRBJ2-4, the V gene TRBV20-1; TRBD1 is a possible D gene (5 bases). This sequence was found in a human donor in good health. The sequenced sample consisted of blood. Written as DNA, the CDR3 is TGCAGTGCTGACGTGAGACAGTTTCAGTACTTC. Translation: CSADVRQFQYF.